This TCR beta chain was documented in a study of cytomegalovirus exposure and HLA in healthy donors. PCR was performed using 60 Vbeta and 13 Jbeta primers. Authors' analysis steps: Roughly 10 million shared chains were among some 80 million unique TCR beta chains counted in a later analysis. Here immunoSEQ multiplex PCR was the method, and the copy in TCRdb shows in-frame clones only, minus some. V and J calls and clone size are given by that table; D and trimming were obtained from the DNA. The sample has approximately 170,000 clones; approximately 85% are singletons. The germline V and J ends were trimmed by 4 bases and 4 bases, with 18 bases remaining between them. The CDR3 has 16 amino acids. Per the germline V gene, CDR1 is MNHEY and CDR2 is SVGAGI.

The receptor's source is a young man in good health and CMV-seropositive. Sequenced: PBMCs. This chain connects TRBV6-5 to TRBJ2-3; the D gene is possibly TRBD1 (6 bases). In DNA form, the CDR3 reads TGTGCCAGCAGTTCGCCAGGGGTAACTACCCCAGATACGCAGTATTTT. Protein: CASSSPGVTTPDTQYF.